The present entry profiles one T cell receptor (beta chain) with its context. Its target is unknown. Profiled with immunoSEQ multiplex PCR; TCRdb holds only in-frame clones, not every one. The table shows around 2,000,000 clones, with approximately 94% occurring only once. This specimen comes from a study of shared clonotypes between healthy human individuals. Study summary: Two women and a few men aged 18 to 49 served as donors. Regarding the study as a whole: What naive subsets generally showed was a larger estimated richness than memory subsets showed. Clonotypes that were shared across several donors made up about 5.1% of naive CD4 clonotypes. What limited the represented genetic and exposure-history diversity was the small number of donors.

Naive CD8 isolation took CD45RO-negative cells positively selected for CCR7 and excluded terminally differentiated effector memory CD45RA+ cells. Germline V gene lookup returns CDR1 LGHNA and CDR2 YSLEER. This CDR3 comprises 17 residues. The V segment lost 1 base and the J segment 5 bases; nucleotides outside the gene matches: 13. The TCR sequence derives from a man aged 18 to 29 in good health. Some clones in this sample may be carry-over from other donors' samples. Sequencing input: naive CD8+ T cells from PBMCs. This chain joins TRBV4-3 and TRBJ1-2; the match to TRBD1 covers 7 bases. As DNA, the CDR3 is TGCGCCAGCAGCCAAGGACAGGGCTGGCCCCTTTATTATGGCTACACCTTC. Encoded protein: CASSQGQGWPLYYGYTF.